Following are 28 T cell receptor beta chains from one sample sequenced in a study of vaccination and CD4 T cells after COVID-19. What these receptors recognize is not known. With the Oncomine TCR Beta short-read assay, DNA from cultured CD4+ T cells was sequenced. TCRdb ran MiXCR on the PCR reads and lists one entry per CDR3 protein. Seen here are a few thousand distinct CDR3 sequences, 14% to 15% observed once, and the top ten hold about 17%. The treatment: roughly 11-day PBMC culture with coronavirus spike peptide pools or control peptides (ViraFEST assay). Sequencing input: CD4+ T cells from blood, cultured in vitro. The source of these receptors is a human donor who had recovered from COVID-19.

This clonotype is medium-sized within its sample. J is TRBJ1-3 and V is TRBV27; D gene ambiguous. CDR1 and CDR2 from the germline V gene are MNHEY and SMNVEV (reference sequence). V dropped 7 bases and J dropped 4 bases, with 11 bases sitting between them. This CDR3 spans 13 amino acids. Here the CDR3 DNA reads TGTGCCAGCACCTCCCAGCGGGGAAACACCATATATTTT. Protein sequence: CASTSQRGNTIYF.

This chain joins TRBV20-1 and TRBJ1-2; TRBD1 matches 10 bases. The J segment lost 5 bases and the V segment lost 7 bases, leaving 7 bases of the junction unmatched. The CDR3 consists of 13 residues. From germline, CDR1 is DFQATT and CDR2 SNEGSKA (reference sequence). CDR3 amino acids: CSGGTGDGYGYTF. The CDR3 DNA follows: TGCAGTGGGGGGACAGGGGATGGTTATGGCTACACCTTC.

This clonotype qualifies as medium-sized (0.01 to 0.1%). The chain uses TRBV20-1 and TRBJ1-2; the D gene is possibly TRBD1 (5 bases). Per the germline V gene, CDR1 is DFQATT and CDR2 is SNEGSKA (reference sequence). This CDR3 region has 11 residues. V was cut by 7 bases and J by 4 bases, with 10 bases left in between. The CDR3 is CSVGGSYGYTF. The CDR3 region has the DNA TGCAGTGTCGGGGGGAGCTATGGCTACACCTTC.

The sample holds a few counts of this clonotype. The chain uses TRBV7-2 and TRBJ1-5; no clear D gene. V lost 1 base to trimming and J lost 0 bases, with 7 bases between them. CDR1 SGHTA and CDR2 FQGNSA come from the germline V gene. The CDR3 length is 15 residues. The CDR3 loop is CASSLVDGSNQPQHF. The CDR3 DNA reads TGTGCCAGCAGCTTAGTAGACGGTAGCAATCAGCCCCAGCATTTT.

This chain joins TRBV12-3 or TRBV12-4 and TRBJ1-5; D call uncertain. The CDR3 totals 13 residues. The V and J ends lost 6 bases and 1 base respectively, with 7 bases between them. CDR3 nucleotide sequence: TGTGCCAGCAGACACTCCAGCAATCAGCCCCAGCATTTT. This sequence encodes CASRHSSNQPQHF.

This clonotype is labeled as large. The V call is TRBV20-1, the J call TRBJ1-5, with D perhaps TRBD1 (5 bases). The CDR3 length is 13 residues. Germline CDR1 is DFQATT and CDR2 is SNEGSKA (reference sequence). The germline V and J ends were trimmed by 3 bases and 3 bases, with 9 bases remaining between them. CDR3 nucleotide sequence: TGCAGTGCTAGTCAGGGCCCCAATCAGCCCCAGCATTTT. It specifies CSASQGPNQPQHF.

Notes on this clonotype: Possible read error: a much larger clone is one base away. V is TRBV7-6 and J is TRBJ2-3, with TRBD2 identical over 8 bases. The CDR3 is made up of 15 amino acids. V shed 3 bases, J shed 0 bases, and the junction held 2 bases outside the gene matches. From germline, CDR1 is SGHVS and CDR2 FNYEAQ. CDR3 sequence reads: CASSFGGVSTDTQYF. DNA of the CDR3: TGTGCCAGCAGCTTCGGGGGGGTCAGCACAGATACGCAGTATTTT. Together with reference TRBV7-6 and TRBJ2-3, the CDR3 gives the full variable domain: GAGVSQSPRYKVTKRGQDVALRCDPISGHVSLYWYRQALGQGPEFLTYFNYEAQQDKSGLPNDRFSAERPEGSISTLTIQRTEQRDSAMYRCASSFGGVSTDTQYFGPGTRLTVL.

This clonotype showed up just once. J is TRBJ1-2 and V is TRBV24-1; 9 nucleotides line up with TRBD1. Germline values: CDR1 KGHDR, CDR2 SFDVKD. The V gene end was trimmed by 0 bases and the J gene end by 4 bases; junction bases not matched to a gene: 11. The CDR3 loop spans 18 amino acids. The CDR3, as DNA: TGTGCCACCAGTGATTTGTCACAGGACAGGGGTTTTTTCTATGGCTACACCTTC. Amino acid sequence: CATSDLSQDRGFFYGYTF.

This clonotype showed up just a few times. The V gene is TRBV20-1, the J gene TRBJ2-5, with 10 positions matching TRBD2. V was clipped by 0 bases and J by 6 bases; unmatched bases: 7. Germline V CDR1 and CDR2: DFQATT, SNEGSKA (reference sequence). The CDR3 totals 15 residues. The CDR3 sequence is CSARDWGLATKTQYF. In DNA form, the CDR3 reads TGCAGTGCTAGAGATTGGGGACTAGCGACTAAGACCCAGTACTTC.

This clonotype has more than one count but fewer than ten. The rearrangement links TRBV9 to TRBJ2-3, with no clear D. This CDR3 is 13 amino acids long. V shed 0 bases and J shed 9 bases, with 11 bases lying between them. Germline V CDR1 and CDR2: SGDLS, YYNGEE. The CDR3: CASSVAWQMTQYF. CDR3 nucleotides: TGTGCCAGCAGCGTAGCCTGGCAGATGACGCAGTATTTT.

Points on this clonotype: The conserved closing phenylalanine or tryptophan is absent in this CDR3, likely reflecting a read error. The chain is built from TRBV18 and TRBJ1-1, with unresolved D. CDR1 is KGHSH, CDR2 LQKENI, per germline. The V end was cut by 6 bases, the J end by 5 bases, with 13 bases between. This CDR3 region has 13 residues. CDR3 protein: CASSLGPGTEAFS. The CDR3 nucleotides are TGTGCCAGCTCTCTCGGCCCGGGGACTGAAGCTTTCTCT.

The chain employs TRBV30 and TRBJ1-1, with 8 bases aligning to TRBD1. The ends lost 5 bases at V and 4 bases at J; junction bases unmatched: 3. This CDR3 has 12 amino acids. The germline CDR1 and CDR2 sequences are GTSNPN and SVGIG (reference sequence). In DNA, the CDR3 is TGTGCCTGGGGACAGGGCAGCACTGAAGCTTTCTTT. Amino acid sequence: CAWGQGSTEAFF.

This clonotype is categorized as medium-sized (0.01 to 0.1%). The chain links TRBV24-1 to TRBJ2-3; no clear D. V lost 4 bases and J lost 2, with 9 bases in between. CDR3 length equals 14 residues. CDR1 KGHDR and CDR2 SFDVKD come from the germline V gene. The CDR3 DNA sequence: TGTGCCACCAGTGACCCCGGAACCACAGATACGCAGTATTTT. As protein: CATSDPGTTDTQYF.

By sample share, this clonotype is medium-sized. This chain joins TRBV2 and TRBJ1-2; D unclear. The germline V gene has CDR1 SNHLY and CDR2 FYNNEI. Trimming removed 6 bases from V and 6 bases from J, with 17 bases in between. This CDR3 is 14 amino acids long. This chain's CDR3 is CASRLETTLDGYTF. The CDR3 DNA sequence: TGTGCCAGCAGGCTGGAAACGACGCTGGATGGCTACACCTTC.

In its sample, this clonotype was seen a few times. This sequence joins TRBV12-3 or TRBV12-4 and TRBJ2-2, with 12 bases matching TRBD2. Unmatched junction bases numbered 7, after V lost 4 bases and J lost 7 bases. The CDR3 covers 16 residues. The CDR3 sequence: CASSSLAGGPGGELFF. The DNA for the CDR3 is TGTGCCAGCAGTTCCCTAGCGGGGGGGCCCGGCGGGGAGCTGTTTTTT.

This clonotype has only a few counts. The rearrangement joins TRBV20-1 to TRBJ2-7; 8 bases agree with TRBD2. Germline CDR1 is DFQATT and CDR2 is SNEGSKA (reference sequence). The V and J ends lost 3 bases and 4 bases, in that order; junction bases with no gene match: 2. This CDR3 spans 12 amino acids. The CDR3, as DNA: TGCAGTGCTAGCGGGGGGGCGTACGAGCAGTACTTC. Translation gives CSASGGAYEQYF.

This clonotype counts as medium-sized. V and J are TRBV11-1 and TRBJ2-5; 7 bases are a match to TRBD2. This CDR3 spans 13 amino acids. Germline V CDR1 and CDR2: SGHAT, FQDESV (reference sequence). The V and J ends lost 11 bases and 7 bases, in that order; junction bases with no gene match: 13. CDR3 loop: CASVAGRVGTQYF. The CDR3, as DNA: TGTGCCTCCGTAGCGGGCAGGGTGGGGACCCAGTACTTC.

This clonotype was seen more than once but under ten times. The chain joins TRBV11-2 to TRBJ2-3; 11 bases are a match to TRBD2. With 5 bases clipped from V and 6 bases from J, the junction kept 7 bases outside the gene matches. CDR1 and CDR2 from the germline V gene are SGHAT and FQNNGV. This CDR3 spans 15 amino acids. CDR3 amino acids: CASSALAGGRDTQYF. CDR3 bases: TGTGCCAGCAGCGCTCTAGCGGGGGGAAGGGATACGCAGTATTTT.

By its share, this clonotype is large. The chain joins TRBV30 to TRBJ2-1; no firm D call. The germline gives CDR1 GTSNPN, CDR2 SVGIG (reference sequence). The CDR3 length is 12 residues. V was cut by 5 bases and J by 5 bases, with 10 bases left in between. The CDR3 DNA reads as TGTGCCTGGGCACCGGGCCACAATGAGCAGTTCTTC. Its translation: CAWAPGHNEQFF.

The J gene is TRBJ1-3, the V gene TRBV14; D may be TRBD1 (5 bases). This CDR3 comprises 17 residues. Trimming took off 4 bases at V and 0 bases at J, with 16 bases between the two ends. Germline CDR1 and CDR2: SGHDN and FVKESK. CDR3 nucleotides: TGTGCCAGCAGCCCACCCCGACAGTCAACCTCTGGAAACACCATATATTTT. Translating gives CASSPPRQSTSGNTIYF.

This sequence joins TRBV11-3 and TRBJ1-1; possibly TRBD1 for D (6 bases). Germline-derived CDR1 and CDR2 are SGHNT and YENEEA. V was pared by 4 bases and J by 8 bases, with 17 bases between. The CDR3 has 14 residues. CDR3 sequence: CASSSAQGYGEAFF. The CDR3 nucleotides read TGTGCCAGCAGCTCGGCCCAGGGGTACGGCGAAGCTTTCTTT.

This clonotype occurred a few times. CDR3 coding DNA: TGTGCCAGCTCACCTACTATGACTGAAGCTTTCTTT. Its protein is CASSPTMTEAFF. This chain joins TRBV18 and TRBJ1-1; D unresolved. Trimming stripped 3 bases from V and 5 bases from J, with 7 bases between. From germline, CDR1 is KGHSH and CDR2 LQKENI. The CDR3 contains 12 residues.

This clonotype was seen more than once but under ten times. The rearrangement joins TRBV7-9 to TRBJ2-7; D possibly matches TRBD1 or TRBD2 (7 bases each). CDR3 length equals 15 residues. The V end was cut by 6 bases, the J end by 7 bases, with 22 bases between. Germline V gene sequence: CDR1 SEHNR, CDR2 FQNEAQ (reference sequence). In DNA, the CDR3 is TGTGCCAGCAGACCGGACAGGCCCCCCGGGGGGGAGCAGTACTTC. Translating gives CASRPDRPPGGEQYF. The entire variable domain, with the rest obtained from reference TRBV7-9 and TRBJ2-7, is as follows: DTGVSQNPRHKITKRGQNVTFRCDPISEHNRLYWYRQTLGQGPEFLTYFQNEAQLEKSRLLSDRFSAERPKGSFSTLEIQRTEQGDSAMYLCASRPDRPPGGEQYFGPGTRLTVT.

This clonotype was seen a few times. The chain is built from TRBV5-4 and TRBJ2-7; tentative D call: TRBD2 (6 bases). Trimming left V 3 bases short and J 7 bases short, with 14 bases between. The CDR3 has 13 residues. The germline gives CDR1 SGHNT, CDR2 YYREEE (reference sequence). The chain's CDR3 is CASSWRGGGEQYF. Here the CDR3 DNA reads TGTGCCAGCAGCTGGCGGGGTGGAGGGGAGCAGTACTTC.

This clonotype turned up a few times. The J gene is TRBJ1-2, the V gene TRBV4-2; TRBD1 is a possible D gene (6 bases). Per the germline V gene, CDR1 is LGHNA and CDR2 is YNFKEQ. Trimming took off 1 base at V and 5 bases at J, with 14 bases between the two ends. The CDR3 sequence is 15 residues long. CDR3 in DNA: TGTGCCAGCAGCCAAGTCTCAGGGGACAAGTATGGCTACACCTTC. Translating it yields CASSQVSGDKYGYTF.

This clonotype was detected only a few times. The chain uses TRBV29-1 and TRBJ2-5; D is ambiguous. The ends were cut back, 3 bases at V and 2 bases at J, with 7 bases in the middle. This CDR3 is 12 amino acids long. Germline CDR1 SQVTM, CDR2 ANQGSEA. The CDR3 coding sequence is TGCAGCGTTGATTGGCCTCAAGAGACCCAGTACTTC. It codes for CSVDWPQETQYF.

V is TRBV12-3 or TRBV12-4 and J is TRBJ1-1; 7 bases line up with TRBD1. The CDR3 contains 14 residues. Trimming took 5 bases from V and 4 from J; bases not matched to a gene: 7. The chain's CDR3 is CASSGQAWSTEAFF. DNA of the CDR3: TGTGCCAGCAGTGGACAGGCATGGTCCACTGAAGCTTTCTTT.

Within the sample, this clonotype is medium-sized. The rearrangement joins TRBV6-2 or TRBV6-3 to TRBJ2-7; a weak D match, TRBD1 (7 bases). This CDR3 region has 14 residues. Germline V gene lookup returns CDR1 MNHEY and CDR2 SVGEGT. Trimming shortened V by 5 bases and J by 9 bases, and 20 bases separated the two germline ends. CDR3 DNA: TGTGCCAGCAGTGCGGGACAGATTTTACAGGTGCAGTACTTC. Its protein product is CASSAGQILQVQYF.